This TCR beta chain was identified in a study of regulatory T cells in long-lasting Graves disease. Study-wide results and caveats: Reduced TCR diversity was observed in persistent Graves' patients versus newly diagnosed patients. More public clonotypes were shared by persistent patients (around 3,000) than by new patients (roughly 870).

V gave up 6 bases and J gave up 4 bases; unmatched junction bases: 5. The CDR3 consists of 15 residues. Germline CDR1 SNHLY, CDR2 FYNNEI. Time point given: persistent/refractory GD, antithyroid drugs over 5 years with positive TRAb. There was RNA extracted from PBMCs, and the TCR library was made from it. Peripheral blood, approximately 9.6 milliliters of it, was drawn into EDTA tubes. In this sample, this clonotype turned up many times. The antigen remains unidentified. Assembly of TCR beta libraries relied on iRepertoire HTBI primers together with Arm-PCR of CDR3 regions. One entry per CDR3 protein results from TCRdb running MiXCR on the multiplex PCR reads. The sample shows about 470,000 distinct CDR3 sequences, 20% to 25% of them seen only once.

The chain couples TRBV2 to TRBJ2-5, with 13 bases fitting TRBD2. Sample: peripheral blood mononuclear cells (PBMCs), taken when the disease was refractory, from a patient treated with antithyroid drugs. The source of this sequence is a female donor with Graves disease. Here the CDR3 DNA reads TGTGCCAGCAGCGTGGGACTAGCGGGGATAGAGACCCAGTACTTC. This encodes CASSVGLAGIETQYF. The variable domain in full, with the rest retrieved from reference TRBV2 and TRBJ2-5, is EPEVTQTPSHQVTQMGQEVILRCVPISNHLYFYWYRQILGQKVEFLVSFYNNEISEKSEIFDDQFSVERPDGSNFTLKIRSTKLEDSAMYFCASSVGLAGIETQYFGPGTRLLVL.